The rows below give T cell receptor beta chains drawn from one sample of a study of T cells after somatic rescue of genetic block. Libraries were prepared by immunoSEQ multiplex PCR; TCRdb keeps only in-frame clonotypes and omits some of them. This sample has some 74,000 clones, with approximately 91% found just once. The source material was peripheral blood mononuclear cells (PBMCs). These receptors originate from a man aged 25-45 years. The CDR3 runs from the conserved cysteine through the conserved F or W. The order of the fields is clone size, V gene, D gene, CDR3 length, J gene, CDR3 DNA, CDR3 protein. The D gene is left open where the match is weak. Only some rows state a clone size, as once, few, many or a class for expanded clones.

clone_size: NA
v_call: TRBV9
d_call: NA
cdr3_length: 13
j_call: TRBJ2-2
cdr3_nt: TGTGCCAGCAGCCGCCGGGGAACCGGGGAGCTGTTTTTT
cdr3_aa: CASSRRGTGELFF

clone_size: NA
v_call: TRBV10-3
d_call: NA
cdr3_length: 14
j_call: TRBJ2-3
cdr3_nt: TGTGCCATCGCGGGACCTCGAAGCACAGATACGCAGTATTTT
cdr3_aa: CAIAGPRSTDTQYF

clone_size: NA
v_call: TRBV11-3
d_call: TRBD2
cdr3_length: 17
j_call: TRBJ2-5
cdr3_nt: TGTGCCAGCAGCTTAGGGAAGCTCGGGACTACTCAAGAGACCCAGTACTTC
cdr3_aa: CASSLGKLGTTQETQYF

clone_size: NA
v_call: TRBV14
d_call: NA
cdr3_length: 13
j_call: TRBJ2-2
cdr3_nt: TGTGCCAGCAGCCACTTAGGCACCGGGGAGCTGTTTTTT
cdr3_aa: CASSHLGTGELFF

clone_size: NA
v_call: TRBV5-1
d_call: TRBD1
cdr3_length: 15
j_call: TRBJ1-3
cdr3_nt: TGCGCCAGCAGCTTGGCGGGACAGGGGGCGGACACCATATATTTT
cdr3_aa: CASSLAGQGADTIYF

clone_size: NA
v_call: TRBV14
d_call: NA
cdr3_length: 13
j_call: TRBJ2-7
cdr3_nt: TGTGCCAGCAGCCCCGGCCCCTCCTACGAGCAGTACTTC
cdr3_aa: CASSPGPSYEQYF

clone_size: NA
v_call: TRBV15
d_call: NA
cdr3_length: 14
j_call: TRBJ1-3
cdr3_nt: TGTGCCACCAGCAGAGGGAACTCTGGAAACACCATATATTTT
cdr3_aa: CATSRGNSGNTIYF

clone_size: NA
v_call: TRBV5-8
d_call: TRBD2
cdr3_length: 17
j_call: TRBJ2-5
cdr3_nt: TGTGCCAGCAGCCCCCCTAGCGGGTGGGGCCATCAAGAGACCCAGTACTTC
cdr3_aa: CASSPPSGWGHQETQYF

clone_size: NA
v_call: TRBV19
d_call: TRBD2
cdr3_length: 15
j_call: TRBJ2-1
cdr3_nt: TGTGCCAGTAATTTAGCGGGAGGCCCGTACAATGAGCAGTTCTTC
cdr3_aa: CASNLAGGPYNEQFF

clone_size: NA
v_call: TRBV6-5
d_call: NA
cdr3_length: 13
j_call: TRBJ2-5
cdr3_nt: TGTGCCAGCAGAGACAATCTGGGGGAGACCCAGTACTTC
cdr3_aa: CASRDNLGETQYF

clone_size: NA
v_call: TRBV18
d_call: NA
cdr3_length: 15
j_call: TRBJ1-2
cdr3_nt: TGTGCCAGCTCACCAGAGTCGGACATGGTATATGGCTACACCTTC
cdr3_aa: CASSPESDMVYGYTF

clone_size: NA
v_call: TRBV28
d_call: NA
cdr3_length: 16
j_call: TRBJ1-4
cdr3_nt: TGTGCCAGCAGTTCATCCGACTCCCCAACTAATGAAAAACTGTTTTTT
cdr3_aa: CASSSSDSPTNEKLFF

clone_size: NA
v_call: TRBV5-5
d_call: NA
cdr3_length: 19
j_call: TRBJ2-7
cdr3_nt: TGTGCCAGCAGCTTGGGCAAAAATGAAGCTTGGGGGGTCGGCTACGAGCAGTACTTC
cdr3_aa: CASSLGKNEAWGVGYEQYF

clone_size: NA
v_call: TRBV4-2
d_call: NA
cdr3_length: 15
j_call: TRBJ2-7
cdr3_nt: TGTGCCAGCAGCCAAGATCCCCTAGCGAGCTACGAGCAGTACTTC
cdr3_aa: CASSQDPLASYEQYF

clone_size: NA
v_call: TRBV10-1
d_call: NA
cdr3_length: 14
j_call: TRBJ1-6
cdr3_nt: TGCGCCAGCAGTGAGTTCCAGGGGTACTCACCCCTCCACTTT
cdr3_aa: CASSEFQGYSPLHF

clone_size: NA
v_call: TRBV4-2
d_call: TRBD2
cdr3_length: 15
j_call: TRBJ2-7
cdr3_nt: TGTGCCAGCAGTCTCAACGCGGGGGAACCCTACGAGCAGTACTTC
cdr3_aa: CASSLNAGEPYEQYF

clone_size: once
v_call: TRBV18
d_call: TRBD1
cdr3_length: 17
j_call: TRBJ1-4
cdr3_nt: TGTGCCAGCTCACCATTAGGGACAGGAGGAACTAATGAAAAACTGTTTTTT
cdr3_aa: CASSPLGTGGTNEKLFF

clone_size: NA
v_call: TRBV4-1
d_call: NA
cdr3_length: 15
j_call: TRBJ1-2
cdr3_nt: TGCGCCAGCAGCCGACAACCGGACACCAACTATGGCTACACCTTC
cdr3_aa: CASSRQPDTNYGYTF